A single sample gave rise to the 10 T cell receptor beta chains below, sequenced in a study of blood T cell repertoires in COVID-19. Sequenced by immunoSEQ multiplex PCR; TCRdb stores in-frame clones only, minus some. This table holds about 340,000 clones, roughly 90% found once. The sample comprised peripheral blood. The receptors come from a woman aged 55-75 years with COVID-19, enrolled during active disease.

This clone was counted once. V is TRBV21-1 and J is TRBJ1-2; no check of the table's D call, TRBD1, against the DNA was made. TRBV21-1 is recorded as a pseudogene. This CDR3 has 16 residues. CDR3 sequence (DNA): TGTGCCAGCAGCCCCCACAGTGCTGGCCAGGGTGGAGACTACACCTTC. It codes for CASSPHSAGQGGDYTF.

The rearrangement uses TRBV5-4 and TRBJ1-2; D unclear. Germline loops: CDR1 SGHNT, CDR2 YYREEE (reference sequence). The CDR3 consists of 15 residues. V was shortened by 4 bases and J by 6 bases, with 19 bases between the two germline ends. The CDR3 DNA follows: TGTGCCAGCAGCCCGAGGGTAGCGTCTGAGGATGGCTACACCTTC. This codes for CASSPRVASEDGYTF. Full variable domain (remainder filled in from reference TRBV5-4 and TRBJ1-2): ETGVTQSPTHLIKTRGQQVTLRCSSQSGHNTVSWYQQALGQGPQFIFQYYREEENGRGNFPPRFSGLQFPNYSSELNVNALELDDSALYLCASSPRVASEDGYTFGSGTRLTVV.

The rearrangement links TRBV7-6 to TRBJ1-1; D unresolved. The CDR3 totals 11 residues. Germline V gene data show CDR1 as SGHVS and CDR2 as FNYEAQ. V was trimmed by 4 bases and J by 5 bases, leaving 5 bases between them. The CDR3 sequence is CASSSETEAFF. In DNA form, the CDR3 reads TGTGCCAGCAGCTCAGAAACTGAAGCTTTCTTT.

V and J are TRBV6-5 and TRBJ2-3, with TRBD1 as a possible D gene (5 bases). Germline assignment: CDR1 MNHEY and CDR2 SVGAGI. V was trimmed by 7 bases and J by 2 bases, leaving 16 bases between them. This CDR3 has 15 residues. CDR3 sequence (DNA): TGTGCCAGCATGGGGCGGTACAGTTACACAGATACGCAGTATTTT. This gives the protein CASMGRYSYTDTQYF.

The rearrangement links TRBV30 to TRBJ1-2; TRBD1 might be the D (5 bases). V was trimmed by 8 bases and J by 2 bases, leaving 21 bases between them. The germline gives CDR1 GTSNPN, CDR2 SVGIG (reference sequence). The CDR3 spans 15 residues. In nucleotides, the CDR3 is TGTGCCGGAAGAATGACTGGACATGTGAACTATGGCTACACCTTC. Its protein product is CAGRMTGHVNYGYTF.

This clone was recorded a few times. The chain has TRBV6-2 or TRBV6-3 and TRBJ2-7; D is unclear. This CDR3 comprises 12 residues. V was cut by 6 bases and J by 3 bases, with 9 bases left in between. CDR1 and CDR2 from the germline V gene are MNHEY and SVGEGT. For the CDR3, the DNA is TGTGCCAGCAGCACAAGAGGCTACGAGCAGTACTTC. Its protein is CASSTRGYEQYF.

This chain links TRBV7-3 with TRBJ1-2, with TRBD1 matching 8 bases. After removal of 2 bases from V and 2 bases from J, the junction contained 7 bases not matched to a gene. This CDR3 is built from 16 residues. Germline V gene data show CDR1 as SGHTA and CDR2 as FQGTGA. CDR3 protein: CASSLGPRQGNYGYTF. CDR3 DNA: TGTGCCAGCAGCTTAGGTCCGAGACAGGGGAACTATGGCTACACCTTC.

The V call is TRBV5-4, the J call TRBJ1-3; a possible D gene is TRBD1 (5 bases). V was cut by 3 bases and J by 0 bases, with 16 bases left in between. The CDR3 is 17 amino acids. In germline, CDR1 is SGHNT, CDR2 YYREEE (reference sequence). Written as DNA, the CDR3 is TGTGCCAGCAGCTGGGAAGGGACTCCCCGCTCTGGAAACACCATATATTTT. It yields the protein CASSWEGTPRSGNTIYF. The whole variable domain, filled in from reference TRBV5-4 and TRBJ1-3, reads ETGVTQSPTHLIKTRGQQVTLRCSSQSGHNTVSWYQQALGQGPQFIFQYYREEENGRGNFPPRFSGLQFPNYSSELNVNALELDDSALYLCASSWEGTPRSGNTIYFGEGSWLTVV.

This chain joins TRBV28 and TRBJ1-2; TRBD1 might be the D (6 bases). The CDR3 length is 13 residues. V shed 3 bases and J shed 4 bases, with 9 bases lying between them. Germline CDR1 MDHEN, CDR2 SYDVKM. The CDR3 region has the DNA TGTGCCAGCAGTTTGTCCAGGGGCTATGGCTACACCTTC. This translates into CASSLSRGYGYTF.

The CDR3 DNA follows: TGTGCCAGTAGTGCCCTCGGACTCGCGAACACCGGGGAGCTGTTTTTT. As protein: CASSALGLANTGELFF. The chain links TRBV19 to TRBJ2-2, with a weak D call TRBD2 (5 bases). This CDR3 is 16 amino acids long. Per germline, CDR1 LNHDA and CDR2 SQIVND (reference sequence). Trimming left V 5 bases short and J 0 bases short, with 13 bases between.